This T cell receptor (beta chain) was documented in a study of cytomegalovirus exposure and HLA in healthy donors. Findings of the study overall: About 87% or about 30% of the time was how often most TCR beta V segments were productive, according to an earlier analysis. Researchers reportedly found TCR beta sequences accurately predicted most subjects' HLA-A and HLA-B alleles.

This clone was seen just once. The antigen is not known. The CDR3 extends over 15 amino acids. The V and J ends lost 3 bases and 4 bases, in that order; junction bases with no gene match: 7. Germline loops: CDR1 SGHNT, CDR2 YYREEE (reference sequence). The PCR made use of 60 Vbeta and 13 Jbeta primers. Source study methods: About 12 million shared chains were among the approximately 82 million unique TCR beta chains that a later analysis counted. Data came from immunoSEQ multiplex PCR; TCRdb stores just in-frame clones and leaves some out. Clone size and the V and J calls come from that table; the DNA yielded D and trimming. The data hold under 150,000 clones, with 60% to 85% observed a single time.

Sequenced sample: PBMCs. The clonotype was recovered from a male donor in good health and CMV-seropositive. V is TRBV5-4 and J is TRBJ2-3; 8 nucleotides match TRBD2. In DNA, the CDR3 is TGTGCCAGCAGCTCCCCCCGGGAGGGCCCAGATACGCAGTATTTT. This translates into CASSSPREGPDTQYF.